The rows below give T cell receptor beta chains drawn from one sample of a study of cytomegalovirus exposure and HLA in healthy donors. Only in-frame clones appear in the TCRdb table, and some are missing; sequencing was by immunoSEQ multiplex PCR. This table holds 60,000 or so clones. The material sequenced was PBMCs. All receptors come from a woman in her late teens or twenties in good health and CMV-seronegative. The CDR3 runs from the conserved cysteine through the conserved F or W. Fields, in order: V gene, D gene, J gene, CDR3 DNA, CDR3 protein. A D gene is named only where the DNA matches it firmly.

TRBV30,-,TRBJ2-2,TGTGCCTGGAGCAGGGAAACCAACACCGGGGAGCTGTTTTTT,CAWSRETNTGELFF
TRBV28,-,TRBJ1-1,TGTGCCAGCGTGGGAGGGGATGCCATGAACACTGAAGCTTTCTTT,CASVGGDAMNTEAFF
TRBV5-4,TRBD2,TRBJ2-1,TGTGCCAGCAGCTCCCGGGCGGGCGGGAGGAGTTGGTTCTTC,CASSSRAGGRSWFF
TRBV5-1,TRBD1,TRBJ1-1,TGCGCCAGCCGTGTACAGGGGGGGACTGAAGCTTTCTTT,CASRVQGGTEAFF
TRBV18,-,TRBJ1-1,TGTGCCAGCTCACCACTTGGCGGGAATCTAGAAGCTTTCTTT,CASSPLGGNLEAFF
TRBV18,TRBD1,TRBJ1-1,TGTGCCAGCTCACCTGGACAGGGAAGTAGGACTGAAGCTTTCTTT,CASSPGQGSRTEAFF
TRBV2,TRBD1,TRBJ1-2,TGTGCCAGCAGTGAGAATACGGGACAGCTCGGCTACACCTTC,CASSENTGQLGYTF
TRBV5-1,-,TRBJ2-1,TGCGCCAGCAGCGTCCACACCTACAATGAGCAGTTCTTC,CASSVHTYNEQFF
TRBV6-6,-,TRBJ2-3,TGTGCCAGCAGTTTACCCGGGACAACAGATACGCAGTATTTT,CASSLPGTTDTQYF
TRBV7-9,-,TRBJ1-6,TGTGCCAGCAGCTTTGGACAGACCCATAATTCACCCCTCCACTTT,CASSFGQTHNSPLHF
TRBV28,-,TRBJ2-3,TGTGCCAGCAGTTCTTGGACTAGCACAGATACGCAGTATTTT,CASSSWTSTDTQYF
TRBV6-5,-,TRBJ1-1,TGTGCCAGCAGTTACAACGGGGGAGAAGCTTTCTTT,CASSYNGGEAFF
TRBV14,-,TRBJ1-2,TGTGCCAGCAGCCAAGAAAGCGGGTATGGCTACACCTTC,CASSQESGYGYTF
TRBV4-1,-,TRBJ1-2,TGCGCCAGCAGCCAAGAAAAGAGAGGGGGCTATGGCTACACCTTC,CASSQEKRGGYGYTF
TRBV7-2,TRBD2,TRBJ2-1,TGTGCCAGCAGCTTAGGAGCGGGGATCGGTGAGCAGTTCTTC,CASSLGAGIGEQFF
TRBV9,TRBD1,TRBJ1-3,TGTGCCAGCAGCGTAGGGGCCCTCGGGACAGGGATATATTTT,CASSVGALGTGIYF
TRBV7-9,TRBD2,TRBJ2-1,TGTGCCAGCAGCTACCGGACAGCGGGAGTGAGCAATGAGCAGTTCTTC,CASSYRTAGVSNEQFF
TRBV9,-,TRBJ1-2,TGTGCCAGCAGCGTGCGACCGGCAAGCGAGGGTGGCTACACCTTC,CASSVRPASEGGYTF
TRBV5-1,TRBD1,TRBJ1-1,TGCGCCAGCAGCTTGTACAGGGGAGGGAACACTGAAGCTTTCTTT,CASSLYRGGNTEAFF
TRBV4-2,-,TRBJ2-7,TGTGCCAGCAGCCTACGAGGGGAGCAGTACTTC,CASSLRGEQYF
TRBV28,-,TRBJ1-6,TGTGCCAGTCAGGGACAATTAAGCTCCTATAATTCACCCCTCCACTTT,CASQGQLSSYNSPLHF
TRBV11-2,-,TRBJ1-1,TGTGCCAGCAGCTTAGTCCGGGATCGCACTGAAGCTTTCTTT,CASSLVRDRTEAFF